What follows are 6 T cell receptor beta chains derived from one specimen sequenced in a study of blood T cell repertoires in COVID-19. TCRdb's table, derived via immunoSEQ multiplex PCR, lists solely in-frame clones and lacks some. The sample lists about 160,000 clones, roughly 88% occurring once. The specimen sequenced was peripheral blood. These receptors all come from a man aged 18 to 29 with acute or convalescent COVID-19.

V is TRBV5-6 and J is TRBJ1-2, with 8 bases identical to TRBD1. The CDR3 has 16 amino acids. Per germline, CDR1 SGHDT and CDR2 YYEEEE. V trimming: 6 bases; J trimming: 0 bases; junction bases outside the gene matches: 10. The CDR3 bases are TGTGCCAGCACCCACCTGGACAGGGATACTAACTATGGCTACACCTTC. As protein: CASTHLDRDTNYGYTF.

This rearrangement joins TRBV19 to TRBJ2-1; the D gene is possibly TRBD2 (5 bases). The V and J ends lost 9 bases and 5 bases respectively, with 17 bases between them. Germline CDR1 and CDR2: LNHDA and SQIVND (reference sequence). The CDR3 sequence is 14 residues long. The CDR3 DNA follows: TGTGCCAGCAACTTAGGACTGTCCCACAATGAGCAGTTCTTC. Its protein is CASNLGLSHNEQFF.

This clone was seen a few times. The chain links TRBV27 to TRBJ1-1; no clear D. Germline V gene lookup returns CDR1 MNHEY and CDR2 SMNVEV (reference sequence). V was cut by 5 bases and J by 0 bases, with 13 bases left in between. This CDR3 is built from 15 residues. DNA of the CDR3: TGTGCCAGCAGTCCCCTTCTGGGCCTGAACACTGAAGCTTTCTTT. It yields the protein CASSPLLGLNTEAFF.

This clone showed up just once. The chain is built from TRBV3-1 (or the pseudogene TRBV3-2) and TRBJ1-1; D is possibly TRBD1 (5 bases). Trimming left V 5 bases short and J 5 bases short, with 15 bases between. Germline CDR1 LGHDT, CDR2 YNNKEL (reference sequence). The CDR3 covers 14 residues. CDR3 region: CASSAVGQLTEAFF. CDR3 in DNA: TGTGCCAGCAGCGCTGTGGGGCAATTGACTGAAGCTTTCTTT.

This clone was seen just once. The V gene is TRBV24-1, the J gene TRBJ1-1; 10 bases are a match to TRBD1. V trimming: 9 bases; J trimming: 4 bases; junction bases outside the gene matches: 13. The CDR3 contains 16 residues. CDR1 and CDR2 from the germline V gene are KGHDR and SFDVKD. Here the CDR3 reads CATLILLTGGGTEAFF. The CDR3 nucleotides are TGTGCCACCCTTATCCTTCTGACAGGGGGCGGCACTGAAGCTTTCTTT.

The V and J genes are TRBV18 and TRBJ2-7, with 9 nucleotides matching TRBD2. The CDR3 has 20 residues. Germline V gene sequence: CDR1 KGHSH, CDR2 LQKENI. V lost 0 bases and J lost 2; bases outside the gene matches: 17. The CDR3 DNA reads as TGTGCCAGCTCACCACCGTTCCGGTTCAGGACTAGCGATCAGGCCTACGAGCAGTACTTC. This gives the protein CASSPPFRFRTSDQAYEQYF.